This TCR beta chain was captured by sequencing in a study of T cell changes during pregnancy in multiple sclerosis. Assay used: immunoSEQ multiplex PCR; TCRdb lists only in-frame clones, some missing. The sample gives about 39,000 clones, roughly 94% of which show up once; around 1.6% is in the top ten. Germline lookup yields CDR1 SGHVS and CDR2 FQNEAQ. V gave up 5 bases and J gave up 1 base; unmatched junction bases: 4. This CDR3 spans 16 amino acids. The sequence was obtained from a female donor with multiple sclerosis, enrolled in a pregnancy study. Here the sequenced sample was peripheral blood, taken in the third trimester of pregnancy. The rearrangement joins TRBV7-8 to TRBJ2-3; TRBD2 agrees at 12 bases. The CDR3 region is CASSPRTSGGTDTQYF. The CDR3 coding sequence is TGTGCCAGCAGCCCCCGGACTAGCGGGGGCACAGATACGCAGTATTTT.